One and the same sample provided the 18 T cell receptor beta chains below, sequenced in a study of T-cell memory formation after mild COVID-19. TCRdb re-derived calls from the 5' RACE reads in MiXCR, one entry per CDR3 protein. The table includes roughly 400,000 distinct CDR3 sequences, roughly 15% detected once. The sequenced sample was PBMCs or a T cell subset sorted from them (not recorded which). Receptor source: a man aged 18 to 30 who had mild COVID-19 (a few samples of this study predate the infection). Cell type and time point are not known.

The rearrangement links TRBV6-4 to TRBJ1-2, with D uncertain. With 8 bases removed from V and 8 bases from J, the gap between germline ends came to 24 bases. Germline V gene lookup returns CDR1 MRHNA and CDR2 SNTAGT. The CDR3 consists of 15 residues. CDR3 amino acids: CASLGGEGYGCGYTF. The CDR3 bases are TGTGCCAGCCTCGGCGGGGAGGGATACGGTTGCGGCTACACCTTC.

The V and J genes are TRBV7-6 and TRBJ2-3; D is uncertain. Trimming removed 4 bases from V and 9 bases from J, with 14 bases in between. This CDR3 spans 13 amino acids. CDR1 and CDR2 (germline): SGHVS, FNYEAQ. CDR3 DNA sequence: TGTGCCAGCAGCTCCGCGGTCGGGTGGACGCAGTATTTT. Its protein product is CASSSAVGWTQYF.

This clonotype was counted a few times. V usage is TRBV7-9 and J usage is TRBJ2-3; D unclear. Germline CDR1 reads SEHNR; CDR2 reads FQNEAQ (reference sequence). The CDR3 has 15 amino acids. Trimming took 3 bases from V and 2 from J, leaving 12 bases between them. The CDR3: CASSFSLGNTDTQYF. The DNA for the CDR3 is TGTGCCAGCAGCTTCAGCTTGGGGAACACAGATACGCAGTATTTT.

The chain combines TRBV18 with TRBJ1-4; TRBD1 agrees at 8 bases. Germline trimming cut 3 bases from V and 1 base from J; bases unmatched to any gene: 4. The CDR3 loop spans 16 amino acids. The germline V gene encodes CDR1 KGHSH and CDR2 LQKENI. The CDR3 DNA is TGTGCCAGCTCACCCAATACAGGGGGAACTAATGAAAAACTGTTTTTT. Translation: CASSPNTGGTNEKLFF.

This clonotype has only a few counts. The chain employs TRBV12-3 or TRBV12-4 and TRBJ1-1; no definite D call. V was clipped by 7 bases and J by 4 bases, with 13 bases between them. The CDR3 has 13 residues. For the CDR3, the DNA is TGTGCCAGCACCCCGGGTTGGTTCACTGAAGCTTTCTTT. Translating gives CASTPGWFTEAFF.

The chain is built from TRBV5-1 and TRBJ2-2; 8 bases align to TRBD2. V shed 4 bases and J 0 bases; nucleotides not matched to a gene: 8. Germline lookup yields CDR1 SGHRS and CDR2 YFSETQ. The CDR3 has 17 amino acids. The CDR3 DNA is TGCGCCAGCAGCCCCAAAAATAGCGGGGCGAACACCGGGGAGCTGTTTTTT. It encodes CASSPKNSGANTGELFF.

The table lists this clonotype with a few counts. The chain uses TRBV7-9 and TRBJ2-1, with a weak D call TRBD1 (6 bases). V was trimmed by 0 bases and J by 0 bases, leaving 9 bases between them. The germline V gene has CDR1 SEHNR and CDR2 FQNEAQ (reference sequence). This CDR3 comprises 16 residues. For the CDR3, the DNA is TGTGCCAGCAGCTTAGCCAGGGGCAGCTCCTACAATGAGCAGTTCTTC. This encodes CASSLARGSSYNEQFF.

The chain has TRBV5-6 and TRBJ2-2; D gene uncertain. CDR1 and CDR2 (germline): SGHDT, YYEEEE. V was clipped by 4 bases and J by 7 bases, with 11 bases between them. The CDR3 contains 13 residues. The CDR3 DNA is TGTGCCAGCAGCCTATTGAGTGGCGGGGAGCTGTTTTTT. This sequence encodes CASSLLSGGELFF.

Many counts were recorded for this clonotype. The chain joins TRBV20-1 to TRBJ2-4; the D gene is possibly TRBD1 (6 bases). Per germline, CDR1 DFQATT and CDR2 SNEGSKA (reference sequence). V shed 3 bases and J shed 0 bases, with 9 bases lying between them. The CDR3 runs 14 residues. The CDR3 loop reads CSARDSLAKNIQYF. The CDR3 DNA reads as TGCAGTGCTAGGGACAGTCTAGCCAAAAACATTCAGTACTTC.

In DNA form, the CDR3 reads TGCAGTGCTAGATTAGTCAGGGGGAACTATGGCTACACCTTC. Its translation: CSARLVRGNYGYTF. This chain joins TRBV20-1 and TRBJ1-2; TRBD1 agrees at 7 bases. Germline CDR1 and CDR2: DFQATT and SNEGSKA (reference sequence). V lost 2 bases to trimming and J lost 2 bases; unmatched junction nucleotides: 5. This CDR3 is 14 amino acids long.

In this sample, this clonotype turned up a few times. The chain employs TRBV7-2 and TRBJ2-3; 7 bases are shared with TRBD1. This CDR3 contains 17 residues. CDR1 and CDR2 (germline): SGHTA, FQGNSA. With 5 bases clipped from V and 3 bases from J, the junction kept 14 bases outside the gene matches. The CDR3 coding sequence is TGTGCCAGCAGCAGACCTACCGGGACAGACCAAACAGATACGCAGTATTTT. Translation gives CASSRPTGTDQTDTQYF. Full variable domain (rest looked up from reference TRBV7-2 and TRBJ2-3): GAGVSQSPSNKVTEKGKDVELRCDPISGHTALYWYRQSLGQGLEFLIYFQGNSAPDKSGLPSDRFSAERTGGSVSTLTIQRTQQEDSAVYLCASSRPTGTDQTDTQYFGPGTRLTVL.

In its sample, this clonotype was seen many times. This chain uses TRBV10-3 with TRBJ2-2; weak D call: TRBD1 (6 bases). Germline-derived CDR1 and CDR2 are ENHRY and SYGVKD. V was shortened by 0 bases and J by 3 bases, with 26 bases between the two germline ends. CDR3 size: 21 residues. The CDR3 DNA follows: TGTGCCATCAGTGAGTCTACCCCGGGACAAGGAGCCCTTCTGTACACCGGGGAGCTGTTTTTT. It is translated as CAISESTPGQGALLYTGELFF.

The J gene is TRBJ1-2, the V gene TRBV19; D not resolved. Germline V lookup: CDR1 LNHDA, CDR2 SQIVND (reference sequence). The V end lost 6 bases, the J end lost 6 bases, and 14 bases lay between the germline ends. The CDR3 covers 13 residues. In nucleotides, the CDR3 is TGTGCCAGTAGAAGAAGAGGTTTGGATGGCTACACCTTC. It is translated as CASRRRGLDGYTF.

The chain has TRBV9 and TRBJ2-2; the D gene could be TRBD1 or TRBD2 (7 bases each). The CDR3 contains 15 residues. Germline V lookup: CDR1 SGDLS, CDR2 YYNGEE. Deletions cut 6 bases from V and 1 base from J, with 13 bases between. The CDR3 DNA reads as TGTGCCAGCACCCCAGGGGGGGAGAACACCGGGGAGCTGTTTTTT. It specifies CASTPGGENTGELFF.

The V call is TRBV7-9, the J call TRBJ1-5, with 7 positions matching TRBD1. J was trimmed by 3 bases and V by 5 bases; bases with no gene match: 4. CDR1 SEHNR and CDR2 FQNEAQ come from the germline V gene (reference sequence). The CDR3 contains 14 residues. CDR3 DNA: TGTGCCAGCAGCGGCAGGGGGATCAATCAGCCCCAGCATTTT. Protein sequence: CASSGRGINQPQHF.

This sequence joins TRBV20-1 and TRBJ1-1; 9 bases map to TRBD1. Unmatched junction bases numbered 6, after V lost 0 bases and J lost 4 bases. This CDR3 has 15 residues. Germline V gene lookup returns CDR1 DFQATT and CDR2 SNEGSKA (reference sequence). CDR3: CSARDPLDRGTEAFF. CDR3 in DNA: TGCAGTGCTAGAGATCCCTTGGACAGGGGCACTGAAGCTTTCTTT.

This clonotype showed up just a few times. The V and J genes are TRBV6-5 and TRBJ2-1; 8 nucleotides line up with TRBD1. The CDR3 has 14 residues. The V gene's germline CDR1 is MNHEY and CDR2 SVGAGI. Trimming cost V 6 bases and J 8 bases; bases outside gene matches: 9. CDR3 residues: CASSPGQGSYEQFF. CDR3 bases: TGTGCCAGCAGCCCCGGACAGGGTAGTTATGAGCAGTTCTTC.

This chain joins TRBV2 and TRBJ2-7; 7 bases fit TRBD2. V lost 1 base, J lost 2 bases, and 8 bases stayed unmatched. The CDR3 has 16 amino acids. Germline V gene sequence: CDR1 SNHLY, CDR2 FYNNEI. The CDR3 DNA reads as TGTGCCAGCAGTGAAGTTGGGGGGGGGAGGACCTACGAGCAGTACTTC. Its translation is CASSEVGGGRTYEQYF.